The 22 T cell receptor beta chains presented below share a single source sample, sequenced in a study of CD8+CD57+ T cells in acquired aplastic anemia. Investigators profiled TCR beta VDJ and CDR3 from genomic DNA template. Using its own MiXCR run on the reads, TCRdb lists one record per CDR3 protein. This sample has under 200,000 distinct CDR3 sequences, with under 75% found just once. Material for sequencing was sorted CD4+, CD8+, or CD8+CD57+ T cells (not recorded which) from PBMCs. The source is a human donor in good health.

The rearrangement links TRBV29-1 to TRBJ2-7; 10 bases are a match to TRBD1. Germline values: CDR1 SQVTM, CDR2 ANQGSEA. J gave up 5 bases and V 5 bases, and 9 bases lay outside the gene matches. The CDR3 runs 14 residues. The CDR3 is CSVNGQGVTDEQYF. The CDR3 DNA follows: TGCAGCGTTAACGGACAGGGGGTAACCGACGAGCAGTACTTC.

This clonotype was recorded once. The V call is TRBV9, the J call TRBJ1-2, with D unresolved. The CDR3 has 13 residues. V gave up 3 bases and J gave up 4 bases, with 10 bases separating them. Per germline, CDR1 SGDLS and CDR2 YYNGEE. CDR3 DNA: TGTGCCAGCAGCGGGCGGGCGGGCTATGGCTACACCTTC. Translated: CASSGRAGYGYTF.

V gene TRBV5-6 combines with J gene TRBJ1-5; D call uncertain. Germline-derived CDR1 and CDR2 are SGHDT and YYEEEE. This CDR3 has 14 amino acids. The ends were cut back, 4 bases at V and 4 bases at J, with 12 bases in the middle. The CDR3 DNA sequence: TGTGCCAGCAGCACACCACTGGAGAATCAGCCCCAGCATTTT. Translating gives CASSTPLENQPQHF.

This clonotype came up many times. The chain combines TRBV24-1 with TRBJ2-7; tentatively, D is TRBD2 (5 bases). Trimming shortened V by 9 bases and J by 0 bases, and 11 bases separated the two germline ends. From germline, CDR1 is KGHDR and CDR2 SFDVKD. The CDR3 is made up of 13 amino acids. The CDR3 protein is CATQADSSYEQYF. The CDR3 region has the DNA TGTGCCACCCAAGCGGATTCCTCCTACGAGCAGTACTTC.

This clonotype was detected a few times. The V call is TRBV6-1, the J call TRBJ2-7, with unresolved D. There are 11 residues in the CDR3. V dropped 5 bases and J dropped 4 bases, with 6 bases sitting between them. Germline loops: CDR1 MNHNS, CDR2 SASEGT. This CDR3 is CASSSRYEQYF. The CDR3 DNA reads TGTGCCAGCAGTTCTCGATACGAGCAGTACTTC.

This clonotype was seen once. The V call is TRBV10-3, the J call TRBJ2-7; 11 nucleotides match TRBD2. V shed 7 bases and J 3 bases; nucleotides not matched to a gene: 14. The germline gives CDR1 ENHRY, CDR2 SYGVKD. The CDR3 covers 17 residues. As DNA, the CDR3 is TGTGCCATCATTGGAGGGACTAGCGGCTTAGTTAACTACGAGCAGTACTTC. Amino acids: CAIIGGTSGLVNYEQYF.

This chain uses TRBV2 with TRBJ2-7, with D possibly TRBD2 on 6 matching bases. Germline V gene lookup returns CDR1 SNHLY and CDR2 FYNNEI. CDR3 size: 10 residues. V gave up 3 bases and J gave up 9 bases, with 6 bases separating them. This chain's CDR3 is CASSEGGQYF. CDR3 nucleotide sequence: TGTGCCAGCAGTGAGGGAGGGCAGTACTTC.

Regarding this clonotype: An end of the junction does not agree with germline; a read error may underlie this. CDR3 sequence (DNA): TGCAGTGCTAGAGATCGCTTAGGGACACCTCTCCACTTT. Its protein product is CSARDRLGTPLHF. This chain uses TRBV20-1 with TRBJ1-6; possible D gene TRBD1, 6 bases. Per the germline V gene, CDR1 is DFQATT and CDR2 is SNEGSKA (reference sequence). This CDR3 region has 13 residues.

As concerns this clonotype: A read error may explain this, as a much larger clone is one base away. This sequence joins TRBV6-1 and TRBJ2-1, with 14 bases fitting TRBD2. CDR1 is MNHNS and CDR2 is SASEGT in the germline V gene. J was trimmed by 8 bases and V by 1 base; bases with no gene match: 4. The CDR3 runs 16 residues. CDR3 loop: CASSEGLAGGVHEQFF. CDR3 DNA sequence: TGTGCCAGCAGTGAAGGACTAGCGGGAGGGGTTCATGAGCAGTTCTTC.

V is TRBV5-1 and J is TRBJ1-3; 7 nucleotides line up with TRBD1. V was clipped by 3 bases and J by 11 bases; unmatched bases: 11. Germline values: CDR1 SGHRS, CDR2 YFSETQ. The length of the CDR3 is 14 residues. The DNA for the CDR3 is TGCGCCAGCAGCTCTGGGACAGAGGGAAGTCCCATATATTTT. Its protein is CASSSGTEGSPIYF.

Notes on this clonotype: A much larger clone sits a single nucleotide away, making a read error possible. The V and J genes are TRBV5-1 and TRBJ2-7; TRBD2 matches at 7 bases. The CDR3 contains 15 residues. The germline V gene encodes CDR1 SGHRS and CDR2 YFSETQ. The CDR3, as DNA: TGCGCCAGCAGCTTTGAGGGACTATTTACCTACGAGCGGTACTTC. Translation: CASSFEGLFTYERYF. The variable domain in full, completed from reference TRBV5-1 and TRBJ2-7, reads KAGVTQTPRYLIKTRGQQVTLSCSPISGHRSVSWYQQTPGQGLQFLFEYFSETQRNKGNFPGRFSGRQFSNSRSEMNVSTLELGDSALYLCASSFEGLFTYERYFGPGTRLTVT.

In DNA form, the CDR3 reads TGTGCCAGCACGCTGTCTCCGACAGGGAAAAGGGGGACCCAGTACTTC. It specifies CASTLSPTGKRGTQYF. This rearrangement joins TRBV7-6 to TRBJ2-5; 7 nucleotides match TRBD1. The V segment lost 7 bases and the J segment 7 bases; nucleotides outside the gene matches: 18. The CDR3 loop spans 16 amino acids. Germline loops: CDR1 SGHVS, CDR2 FNYEAQ.

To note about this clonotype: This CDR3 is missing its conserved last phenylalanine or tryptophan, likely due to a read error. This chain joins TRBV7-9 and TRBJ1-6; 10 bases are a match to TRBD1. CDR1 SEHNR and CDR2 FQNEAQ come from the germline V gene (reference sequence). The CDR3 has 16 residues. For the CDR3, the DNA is TGTGCCGGCAGCATCTACCGGGACAGGGGTAATTCACCCCTCCACTTG. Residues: CAGSIYRDRGNSPLHL.

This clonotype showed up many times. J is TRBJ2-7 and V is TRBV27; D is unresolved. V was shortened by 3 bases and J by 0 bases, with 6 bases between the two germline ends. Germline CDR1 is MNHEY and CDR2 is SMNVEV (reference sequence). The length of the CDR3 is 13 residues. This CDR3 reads CASSFGTSYEQYF. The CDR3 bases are TGTGCCAGCAGTTTTGGTACCTCCTACGAGCAGTACTTC.

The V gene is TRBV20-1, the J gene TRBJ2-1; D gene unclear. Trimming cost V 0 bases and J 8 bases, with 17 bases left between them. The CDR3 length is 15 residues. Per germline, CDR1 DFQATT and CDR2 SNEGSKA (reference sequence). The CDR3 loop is CSARDLYAGRYEQFF. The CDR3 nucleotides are TGCAGTGCTAGAGATCTTTATGCAGGAAGGTATGAGCAGTTCTTC.

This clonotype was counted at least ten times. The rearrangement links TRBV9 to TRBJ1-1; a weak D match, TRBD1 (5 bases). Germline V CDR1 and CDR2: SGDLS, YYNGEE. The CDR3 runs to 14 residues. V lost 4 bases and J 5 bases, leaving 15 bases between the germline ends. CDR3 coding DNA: TGTGCCAGCAGCCCCAGCGGGGGGAAAACTGAAGCTTTCTTT. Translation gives CASSPSGGKTEAFF.

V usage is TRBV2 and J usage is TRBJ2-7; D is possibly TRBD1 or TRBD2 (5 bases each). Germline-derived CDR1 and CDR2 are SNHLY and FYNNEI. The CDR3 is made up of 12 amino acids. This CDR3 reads CARGDVAYEQYF. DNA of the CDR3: TGTGCTAGAGGGGACGTAGCCTACGAGCAGTACTTC.

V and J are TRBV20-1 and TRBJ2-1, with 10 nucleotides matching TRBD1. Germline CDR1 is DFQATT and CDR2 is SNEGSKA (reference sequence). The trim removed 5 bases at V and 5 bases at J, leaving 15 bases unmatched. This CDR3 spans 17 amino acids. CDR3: CSADDRGRSKGNNEQFF. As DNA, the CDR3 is TGCAGTGCTGACGACAGGGGGCGGTCGAAAGGGAACAATGAGCAGTTCTTC.

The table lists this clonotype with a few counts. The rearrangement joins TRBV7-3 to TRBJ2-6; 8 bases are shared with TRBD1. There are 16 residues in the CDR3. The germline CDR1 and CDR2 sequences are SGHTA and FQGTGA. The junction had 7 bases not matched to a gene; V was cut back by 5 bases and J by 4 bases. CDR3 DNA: TGTGCCAGCAGCCTGCAGGGGGCGCAGGGGGCCAACGTCCTGACTTTC. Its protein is CASSLQGAQGANVLTF. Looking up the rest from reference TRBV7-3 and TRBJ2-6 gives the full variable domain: GAGVSQTPSNKVTEKGKYVELRCDPISGHTALYWYRQSLGQGPEFLIYFQGTGAADDSGLPNDRFFAVRPEGSVSTLKIQRTERGDSAVYLCASSLQGAQGANVLTFGAGSRLTVL.

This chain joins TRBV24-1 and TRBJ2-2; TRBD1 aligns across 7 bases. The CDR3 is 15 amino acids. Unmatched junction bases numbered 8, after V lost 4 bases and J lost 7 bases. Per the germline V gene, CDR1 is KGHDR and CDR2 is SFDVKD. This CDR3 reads CATSDAGTVSGELFF. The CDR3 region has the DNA TGTGCCACCAGTGACGCCGGGACAGTCAGCGGGGAGCTGTTTTTT.

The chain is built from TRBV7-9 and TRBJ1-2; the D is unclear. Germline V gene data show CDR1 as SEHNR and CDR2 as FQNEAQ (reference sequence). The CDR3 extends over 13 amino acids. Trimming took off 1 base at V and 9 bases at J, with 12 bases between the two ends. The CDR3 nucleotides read TGTGCCAGCAGCTTAGAGGTTCAGGATCGCTACACCTTC. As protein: CASSLEVQDRYTF.

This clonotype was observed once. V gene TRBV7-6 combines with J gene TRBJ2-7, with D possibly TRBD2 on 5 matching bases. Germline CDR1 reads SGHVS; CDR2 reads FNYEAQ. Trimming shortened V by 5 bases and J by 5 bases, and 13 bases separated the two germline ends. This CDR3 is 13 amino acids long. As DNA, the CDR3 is TGTGCCAGCAGCCAAGCGAGGGCGGACGAGCAGTACTTC. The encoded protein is CASSQARADEQYF. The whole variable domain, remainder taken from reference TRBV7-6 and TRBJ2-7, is GAGVSQSPRYKVTKRGQDVALRCDPISGHVSLYWYRQALGQGPEFLTYFNYEAQQDKSGLPNDRFSAERPEGSISTLTIQRTEQRDSAMYRCASSQARADEQYFGPGTRLTVT.